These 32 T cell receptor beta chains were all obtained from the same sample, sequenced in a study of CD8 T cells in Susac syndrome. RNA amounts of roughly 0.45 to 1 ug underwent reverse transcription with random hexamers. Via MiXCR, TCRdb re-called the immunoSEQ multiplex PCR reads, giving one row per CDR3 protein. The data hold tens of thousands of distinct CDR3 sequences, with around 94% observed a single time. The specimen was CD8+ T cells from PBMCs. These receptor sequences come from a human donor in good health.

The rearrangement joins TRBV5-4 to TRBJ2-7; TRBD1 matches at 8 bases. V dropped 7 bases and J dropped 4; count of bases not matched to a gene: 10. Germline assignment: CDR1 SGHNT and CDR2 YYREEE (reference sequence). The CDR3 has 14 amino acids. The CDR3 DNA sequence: TGTGCCAGCTCAGACAGGGGAGGACCTTACGAGCAGTACGTC. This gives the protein CASSDRGGPYEQYV.

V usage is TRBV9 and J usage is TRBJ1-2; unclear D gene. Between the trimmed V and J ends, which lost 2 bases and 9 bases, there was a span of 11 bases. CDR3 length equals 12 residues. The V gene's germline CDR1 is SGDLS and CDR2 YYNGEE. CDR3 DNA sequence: TGTGCCAGCAGCGTCGGACGGGATCGCTACACCTTC. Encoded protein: CASSVGRDRYTF.

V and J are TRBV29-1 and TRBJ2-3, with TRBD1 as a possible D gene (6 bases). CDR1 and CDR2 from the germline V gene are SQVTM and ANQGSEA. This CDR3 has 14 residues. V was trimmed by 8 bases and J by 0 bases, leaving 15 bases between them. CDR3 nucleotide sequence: TGCAGCTTGTGGACAGCAGCTAGCACAGATACGCAGTATTTT. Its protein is CSLWTAASTDTQYF.

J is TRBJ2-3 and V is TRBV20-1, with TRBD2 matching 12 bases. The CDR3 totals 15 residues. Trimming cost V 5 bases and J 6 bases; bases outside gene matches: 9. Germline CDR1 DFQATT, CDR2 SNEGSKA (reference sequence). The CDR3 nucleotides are TGCAGTGCTCCGAGACTAGCGGGGGACCGGGATACGCAGTATTTT. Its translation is CSAPRLAGDRDTQYF.

The CDR3 loop reads CASSVGTGSNQPQHF. CDR3 coding DNA: TGTGCCAGCAGTGTTGGGACAGGGAGCAATCAGCCCCAGCATTTT. The genes are TRBV6-1 and TRBJ1-5; 9 positions match TRBD1. Trimming took 4 bases from V and 1 from J; bases not matched to a gene: 2. Germline CDR1 and CDR2: MNHNS and SASEGT. CDR3 length: 15 amino acids.

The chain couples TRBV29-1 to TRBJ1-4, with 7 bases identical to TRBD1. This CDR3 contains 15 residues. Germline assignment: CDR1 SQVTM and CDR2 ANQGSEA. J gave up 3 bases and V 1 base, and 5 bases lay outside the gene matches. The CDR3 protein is CSVEVFRGPNEKLFF. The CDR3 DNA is TGCAGCGTTGAAGTGTTTAGGGGGCCTAATGAAAAACTGTTTTTT.

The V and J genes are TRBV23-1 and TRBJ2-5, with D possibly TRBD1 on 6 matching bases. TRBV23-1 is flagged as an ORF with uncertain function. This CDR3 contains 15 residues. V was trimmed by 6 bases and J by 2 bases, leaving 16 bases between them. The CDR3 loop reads CASRAPGQLQETQYF. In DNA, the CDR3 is TGCGCCAGCAGGGCACCAGGACAGCTACAAGAGACCCAGTACTTC.

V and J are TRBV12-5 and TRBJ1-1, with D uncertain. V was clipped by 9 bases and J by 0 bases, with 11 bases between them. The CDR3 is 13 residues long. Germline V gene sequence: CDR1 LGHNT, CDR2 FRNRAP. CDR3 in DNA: TGTGCTAGGCTAAAGGGAGTGAACACTGAAGCTTTCTTT. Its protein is CARLKGVNTEAFF.

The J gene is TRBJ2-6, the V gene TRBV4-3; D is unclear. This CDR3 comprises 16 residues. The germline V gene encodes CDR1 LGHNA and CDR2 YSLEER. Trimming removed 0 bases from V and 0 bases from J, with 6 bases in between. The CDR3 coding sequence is TGCGCCAGCAGCCAAGATTGGAGCTCTGGGGCCAACGTCCTGACTTTC. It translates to CASSQDWSSGANVLTF.

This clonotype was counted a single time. For the CDR3, the DNA is TGTGCCAGCGGATCGGGGAGTTTGCCCCAGCATTTT. Translating it yields CASGSGSLPQHF. The chain has TRBV9 and TRBJ1-5; D is uncertain. Between the trimmed V and J ends, which lost 7 bases and 9 bases, there was a span of 14 bases. This CDR3 has 12 residues. CDR1 is SGDLS, CDR2 YYNGEE, per germline.

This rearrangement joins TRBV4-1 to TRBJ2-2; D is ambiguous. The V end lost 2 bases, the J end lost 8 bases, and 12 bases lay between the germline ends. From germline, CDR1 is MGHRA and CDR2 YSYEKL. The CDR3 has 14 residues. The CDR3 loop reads CASSQRINQGELFF. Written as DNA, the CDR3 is TGCGCCAGCAGCCAAAGGATAAACCAGGGGGAGCTGTTTTTT.

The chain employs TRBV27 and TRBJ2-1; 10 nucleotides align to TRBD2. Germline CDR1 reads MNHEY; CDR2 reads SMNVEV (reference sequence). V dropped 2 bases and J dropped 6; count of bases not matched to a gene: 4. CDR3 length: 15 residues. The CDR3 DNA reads TGTGCCAGCAGTTTACGACTAGCGGGTGCCAATGAGCAGTTCTTC. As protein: CASSLRLAGANEQFF.

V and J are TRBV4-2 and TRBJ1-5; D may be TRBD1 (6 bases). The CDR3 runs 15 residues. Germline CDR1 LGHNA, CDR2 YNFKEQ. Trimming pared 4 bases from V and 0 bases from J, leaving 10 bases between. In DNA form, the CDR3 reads TGTGCCAGCAGCCCACAGGGACATAGCAATCAGCCCCAGCATTTT. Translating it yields CASSPQGHSNQPQHF.

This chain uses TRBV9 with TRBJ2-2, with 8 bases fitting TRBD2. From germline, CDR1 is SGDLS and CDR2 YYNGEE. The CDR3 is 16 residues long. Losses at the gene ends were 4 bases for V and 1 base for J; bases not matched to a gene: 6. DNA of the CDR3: TGTGCCAGCAGCCCCGGGGGACTAGGGAACACCGGGGAGCTGTTTTTT. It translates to CASSPGGLGNTGELFF.

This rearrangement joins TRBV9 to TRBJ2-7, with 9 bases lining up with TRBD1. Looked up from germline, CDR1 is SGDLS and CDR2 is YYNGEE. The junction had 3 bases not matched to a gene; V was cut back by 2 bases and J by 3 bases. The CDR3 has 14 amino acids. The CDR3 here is CASSVGTGFYEQYF. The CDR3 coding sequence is TGTGCCAGCAGCGTCGGGACAGGGTTCTACGAGCAGTACTTC.

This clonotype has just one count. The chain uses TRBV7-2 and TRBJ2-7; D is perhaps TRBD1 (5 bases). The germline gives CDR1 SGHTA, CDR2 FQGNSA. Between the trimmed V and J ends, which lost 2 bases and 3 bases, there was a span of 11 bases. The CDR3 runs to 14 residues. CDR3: CASSLWGLNYEQYF. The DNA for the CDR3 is TGTGCCAGCAGCTTATGGGGCCTCAACTACGAGCAGTACTTC.

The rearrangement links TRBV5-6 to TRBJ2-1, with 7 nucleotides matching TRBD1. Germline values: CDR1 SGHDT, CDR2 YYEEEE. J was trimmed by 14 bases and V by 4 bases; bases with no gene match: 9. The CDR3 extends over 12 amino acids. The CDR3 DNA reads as TGTGCCAGCAGCATGGGAACAGGGGAGAAGTTCTTC. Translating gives CASSMGTGEKFF.

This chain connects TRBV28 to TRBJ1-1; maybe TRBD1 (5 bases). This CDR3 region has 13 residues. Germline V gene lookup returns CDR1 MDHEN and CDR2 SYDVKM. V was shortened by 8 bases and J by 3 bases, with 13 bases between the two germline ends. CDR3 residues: CASAIAGYTEAFF. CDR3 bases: TGTGCCAGCGCTATCGCAGGGTACACTGAAGCTTTCTTT.

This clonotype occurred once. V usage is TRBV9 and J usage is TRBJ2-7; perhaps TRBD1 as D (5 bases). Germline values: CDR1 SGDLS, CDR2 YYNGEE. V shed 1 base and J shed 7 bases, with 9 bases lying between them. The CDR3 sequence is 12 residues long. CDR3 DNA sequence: TGTGCCAGCAGCGTACAAGGGGCGGAGCAGTACTTC. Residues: CASSVQGAEQYF.

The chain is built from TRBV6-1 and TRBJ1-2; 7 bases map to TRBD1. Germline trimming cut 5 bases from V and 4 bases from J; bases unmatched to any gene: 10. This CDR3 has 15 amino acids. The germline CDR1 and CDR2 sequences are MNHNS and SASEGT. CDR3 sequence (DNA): TGTGCCAGCAGTTCCTATTCCGGGACAGCCTATGGCTACACCTTC. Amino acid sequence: CASSSYSGTAYGYTF.

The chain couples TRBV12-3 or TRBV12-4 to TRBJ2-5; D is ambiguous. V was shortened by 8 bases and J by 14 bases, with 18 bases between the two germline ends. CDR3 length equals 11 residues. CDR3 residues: CASGQTEPSYF. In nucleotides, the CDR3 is TGTGCCAGCGGCCAAACGGAACCTTCTTACTTC.

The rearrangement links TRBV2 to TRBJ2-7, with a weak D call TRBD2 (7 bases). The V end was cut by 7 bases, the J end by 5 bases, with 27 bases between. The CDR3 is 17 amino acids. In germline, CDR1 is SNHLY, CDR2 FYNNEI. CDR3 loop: CASTLLPGGPSPDEQYV. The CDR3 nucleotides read TGTGCCAGCACTCTACTCCCCGGGGGGCCGAGCCCCGACGAGCAGTACGTC.

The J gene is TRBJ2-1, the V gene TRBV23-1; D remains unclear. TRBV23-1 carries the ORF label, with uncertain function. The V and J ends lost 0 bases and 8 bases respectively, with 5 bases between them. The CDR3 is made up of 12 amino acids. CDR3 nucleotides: TGCGCCAGCAGTCAATCTGCTTATGAGCAGTTCTTC. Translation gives CASSQSAYEQFF.

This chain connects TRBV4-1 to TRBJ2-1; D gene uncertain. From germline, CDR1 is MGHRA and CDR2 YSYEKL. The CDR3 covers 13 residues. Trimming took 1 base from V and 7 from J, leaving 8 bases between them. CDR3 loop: CASSQVQTNEQFF. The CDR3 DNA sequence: TGCGCCAGCAGCCAAGTGCAGACGAATGAGCAGTTCTTC.

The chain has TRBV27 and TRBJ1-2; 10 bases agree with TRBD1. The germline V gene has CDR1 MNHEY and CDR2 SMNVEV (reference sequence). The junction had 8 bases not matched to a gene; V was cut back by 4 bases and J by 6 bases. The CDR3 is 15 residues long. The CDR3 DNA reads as TGTGCCAGCAGTTCCGGGACAGGGGCTCGGAATGGCTACACCTTC. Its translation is CASSSGTGARNGYTF.

The CDR3: CSGADTDSNQPQHF. The CDR3 bases are TGCAGTGGCGCTGACACGGATAGCAATCAGCCCCAGCATTTT. This sequence joins TRBV20-1 and TRBJ1-5; D unclear. This CDR3 has 14 residues. Germline V lookup: CDR1 DFQATT, CDR2 SNEGSKA (reference sequence). The V and J ends lost 7 bases and 0 bases respectively, with 13 bases between them.

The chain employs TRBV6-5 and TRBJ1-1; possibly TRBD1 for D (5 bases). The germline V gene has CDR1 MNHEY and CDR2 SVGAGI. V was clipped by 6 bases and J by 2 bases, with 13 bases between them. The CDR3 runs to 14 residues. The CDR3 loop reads CASRAGGTNTEAFF. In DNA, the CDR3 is TGTGCCAGCAGGGCCGGGGGGACTAACACTGAAGCTTTCTTT.

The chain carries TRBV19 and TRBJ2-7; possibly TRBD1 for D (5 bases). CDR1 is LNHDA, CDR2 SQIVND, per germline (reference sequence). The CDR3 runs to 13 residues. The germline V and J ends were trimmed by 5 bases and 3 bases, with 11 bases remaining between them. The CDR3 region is CASSWTPFYEQYF. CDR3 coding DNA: TGTGCCAGTAGTTGGACACCTTTCTACGAGCAGTACTTC.

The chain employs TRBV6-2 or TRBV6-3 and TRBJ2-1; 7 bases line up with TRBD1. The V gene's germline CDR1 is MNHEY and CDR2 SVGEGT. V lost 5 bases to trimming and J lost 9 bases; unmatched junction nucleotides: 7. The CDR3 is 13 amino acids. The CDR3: CASSVDRAAEQFF. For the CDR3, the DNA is TGTGCCAGCAGTGTCGACAGGGCAGCTGAGCAGTTCTTC.

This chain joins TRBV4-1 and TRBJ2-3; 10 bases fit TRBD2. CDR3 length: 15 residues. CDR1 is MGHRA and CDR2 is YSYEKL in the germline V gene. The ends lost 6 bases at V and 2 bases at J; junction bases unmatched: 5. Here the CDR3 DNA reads TGCGCCAGCAGTAGCGGGGGGACCCTCACAGATACGCAGTATTTT. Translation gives CASSSGGTLTDTQYF.

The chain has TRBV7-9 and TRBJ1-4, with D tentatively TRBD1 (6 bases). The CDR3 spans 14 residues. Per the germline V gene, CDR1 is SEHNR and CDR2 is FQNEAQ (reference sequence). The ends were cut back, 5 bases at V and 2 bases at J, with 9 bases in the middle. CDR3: CASSPGHTNEKLFF. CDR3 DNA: TGTGCCAGCAGCCCGGGACACACTAATGAAAAACTGTTTTTT. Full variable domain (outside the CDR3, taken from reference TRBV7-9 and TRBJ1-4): DTGVSQNPRHKITKRGQNVTFRCDPISEHNRLYWYRQTLGQGPEFLTYFQNEAQLEKSRLLSDRFSAERPKGSFSTLEIQRTEQGDSAMYLCASSPGHTNEKLFFGSGTQLSVL.

CDR3 protein: CASSLGDSRQETQYF. CDR3 DNA sequence: TGTGCCAGCAGCTTAGGTGACAGCCGTCAAGAGACCCAGTACTTC. The gene calls are TRBV7-8 and TRBJ2-5, with D possibly being TRBD1 (5 bases). CDR1 and CDR2 from the germline V gene are SGHVS and FQNEAQ. Trimming removed 1 base from V and 2 bases from J, with 11 bases in between. The CDR3 is 15 residues long.